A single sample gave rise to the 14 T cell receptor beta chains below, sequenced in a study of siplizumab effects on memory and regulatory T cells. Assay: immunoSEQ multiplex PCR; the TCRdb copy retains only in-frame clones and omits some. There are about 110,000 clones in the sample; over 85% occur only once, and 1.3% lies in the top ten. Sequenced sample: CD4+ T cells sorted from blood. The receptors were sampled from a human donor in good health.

CDR3: CASIITGGSNYGYTF. Here the CDR3 DNA reads TGTGCCAGCATAATAACGGGGGGGTCCAACTATGGCTACACCTTC. This chain joins TRBV6-1 and TRBJ1-2; TRBD1 might be the D (5 bases). This CDR3 comprises 15 residues. Germline loops: CDR1 MNHNS, CDR2 SASEGT. V was trimmed by 7 bases and J by 2 bases, leaving 17 bases between them.

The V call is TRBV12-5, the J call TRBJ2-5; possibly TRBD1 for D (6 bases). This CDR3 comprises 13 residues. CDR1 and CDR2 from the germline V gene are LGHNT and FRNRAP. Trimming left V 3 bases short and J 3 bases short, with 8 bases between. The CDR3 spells CASGFRGEETQYF. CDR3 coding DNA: TGTGCTAGTGGTTTCAGGGGAGAAGAGACCCAGTACTTC.

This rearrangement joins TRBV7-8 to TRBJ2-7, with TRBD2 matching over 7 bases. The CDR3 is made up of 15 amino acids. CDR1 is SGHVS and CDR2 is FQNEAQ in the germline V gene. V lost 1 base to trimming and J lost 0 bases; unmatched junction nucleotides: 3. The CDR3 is CASSLVGGSSYEQYF. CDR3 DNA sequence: TGTGCCAGCAGCTTAGTGGGCGGGAGCTCCTACGAGCAGTACTTC.

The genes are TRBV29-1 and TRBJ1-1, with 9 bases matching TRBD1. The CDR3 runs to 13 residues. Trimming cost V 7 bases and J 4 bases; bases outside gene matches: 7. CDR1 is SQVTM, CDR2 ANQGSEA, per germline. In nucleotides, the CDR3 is TGCAGCGCACGACAGGGGGTGGGCACTGAAGCTTTCTTT. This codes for CSARQGVGTEAFF.

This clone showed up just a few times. DNA for the CDR3: TGTGCCAGCAGTGGACGGATGAACACCGGGGAGCTGTTTTTT. Amino acids: CASSGRMNTGELFF. This chain links TRBV6-4 with TRBJ2-2; unclear D gene. This CDR3 has 14 amino acids. Germline assignment: CDR1 MRHNA and CDR2 SNTAGT. Trimming stripped 4 bases from V and 1 base from J, with 7 bases between.

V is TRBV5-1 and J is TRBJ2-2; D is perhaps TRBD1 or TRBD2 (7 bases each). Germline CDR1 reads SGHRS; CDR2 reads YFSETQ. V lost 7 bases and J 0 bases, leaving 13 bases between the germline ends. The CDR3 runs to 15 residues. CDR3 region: CASAGDRPNTGELFF. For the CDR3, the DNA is TGCGCCAGCGCGGGGGACAGACCGAACACCGGGGAGCTGTTTTTT.

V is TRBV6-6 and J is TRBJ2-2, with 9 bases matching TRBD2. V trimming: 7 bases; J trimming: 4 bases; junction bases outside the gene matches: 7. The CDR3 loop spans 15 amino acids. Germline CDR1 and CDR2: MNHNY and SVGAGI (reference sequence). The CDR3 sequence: CASTDLSGSTGELFF. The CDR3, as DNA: TGTGCCAGCACCGACCTTAGCGGGAGCACCGGGGAGCTGTTTTTT.

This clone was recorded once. The CDR3 loop reads CASSYSLAGTLYEQYF. CDR3 in DNA: TGTGCCAGCAGTTACTCGCTAGCGGGGACCCTTTACGAGCAGTACTTC. This chain links TRBV6-5 with TRBJ2-7; 9 nucleotides align to TRBD2. CDR1 is MNHEY and CDR2 is SVGAGI in the germline V gene. This CDR3 contains 16 residues. The junction had 7 bases not matched to a gene; V was cut back by 0 bases and J by 4 bases.

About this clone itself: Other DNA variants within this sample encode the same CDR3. CDR3 in amino acids: CASSGGRAGNTIYF. CDR3 coding DNA: TGTGCCAGCAGTGGAGGCAGGGCCGGAAACACCATATATTTT. The rearrangement joins TRBV2 to TRBJ1-3; maybe TRBD1 (5 bases). Germline V gene sequence: CDR1 SNHLY, CDR2 FYNNEI. V gave up 4 bases and J gave up 4 bases, with 11 bases separating them. The CDR3 loop spans 14 amino acids.

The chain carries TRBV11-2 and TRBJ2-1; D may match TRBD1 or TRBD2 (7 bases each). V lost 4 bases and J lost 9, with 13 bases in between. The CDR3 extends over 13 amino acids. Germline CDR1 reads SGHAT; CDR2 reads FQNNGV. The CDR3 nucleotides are TGTGCCAGCAGCTCCCAGGGGGAGGGTGAGCAGTTCTTC. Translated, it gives CASSSQGEGEQFF. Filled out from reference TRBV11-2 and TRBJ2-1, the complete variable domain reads EAGVAQSPRYKIIEKRQSVAFWCNPISGHATLYWYQQILGQGPKLLIQFQNNGVVDDSQLPKDRFSAERLKGVDSTLKIQPAKLEDSAVYLCASSSQGEGEQFFGPGTRLTVL.

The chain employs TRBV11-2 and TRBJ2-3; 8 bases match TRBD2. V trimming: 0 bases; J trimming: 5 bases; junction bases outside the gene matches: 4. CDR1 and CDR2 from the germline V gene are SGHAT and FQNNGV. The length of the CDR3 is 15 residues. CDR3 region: CASSLERGAGDTQYF. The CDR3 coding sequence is TGTGCCAGCAGCTTAGAGCGGGGGGCCGGAGATACGCAGTATTTT.

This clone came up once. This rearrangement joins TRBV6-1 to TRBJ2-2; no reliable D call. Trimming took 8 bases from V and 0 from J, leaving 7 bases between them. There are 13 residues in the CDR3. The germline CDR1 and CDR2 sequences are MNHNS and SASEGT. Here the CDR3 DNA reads TGTGCCAGCGATGACGCGAACACCGGGGAGCTGTTTTTT. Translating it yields CASDDANTGELFF.

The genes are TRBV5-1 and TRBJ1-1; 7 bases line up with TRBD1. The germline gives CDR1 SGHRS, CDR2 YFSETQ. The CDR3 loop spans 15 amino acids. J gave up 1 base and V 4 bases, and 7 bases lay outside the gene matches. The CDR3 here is CASSTTGLGNTEAFF. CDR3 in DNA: TGCGCCAGCAGCACGACAGGGTTGGGGAACACTGAAGCTTTCTTT.

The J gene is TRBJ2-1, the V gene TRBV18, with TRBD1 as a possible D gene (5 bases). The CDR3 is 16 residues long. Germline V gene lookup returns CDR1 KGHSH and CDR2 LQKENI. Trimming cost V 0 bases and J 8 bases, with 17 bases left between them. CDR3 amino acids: CASSPPRTLIFDEQFF. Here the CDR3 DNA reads TGTGCCAGCTCACCACCCAGGACACTCATCTTTGATGAGCAGTTCTTC.